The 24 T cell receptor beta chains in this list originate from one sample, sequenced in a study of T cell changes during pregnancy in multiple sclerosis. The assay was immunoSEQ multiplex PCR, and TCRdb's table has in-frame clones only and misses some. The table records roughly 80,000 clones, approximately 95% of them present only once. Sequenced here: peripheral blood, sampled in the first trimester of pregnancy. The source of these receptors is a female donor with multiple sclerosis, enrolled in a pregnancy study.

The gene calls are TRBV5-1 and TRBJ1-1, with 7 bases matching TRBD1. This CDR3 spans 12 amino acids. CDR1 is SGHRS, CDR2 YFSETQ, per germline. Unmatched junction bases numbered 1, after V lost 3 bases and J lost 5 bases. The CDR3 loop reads CASSSQGTEAFF. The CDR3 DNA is TGCGCCAGCAGCTCACAGGGGACTGAAGCTTTCTTT. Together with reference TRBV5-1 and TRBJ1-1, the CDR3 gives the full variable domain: KAGVTQTPRYLIKTRGQQVTLSCSPISGHRSVSWYQQTPGQGLQFLFEYFSETQRNKGNFPGRFSGRQFSNSRSEMNVSTLELGDSALYLCASSSQGTEAFFGQGTRLTVV.

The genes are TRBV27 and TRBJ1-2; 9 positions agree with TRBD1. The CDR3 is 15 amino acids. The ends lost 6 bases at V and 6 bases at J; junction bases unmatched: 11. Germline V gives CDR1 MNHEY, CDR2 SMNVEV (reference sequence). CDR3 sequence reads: CASRSDRDRDNGYTF. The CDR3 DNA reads TGTGCCAGCAGATCTGACCGGGACAGGGATAATGGCTACACCTTC.

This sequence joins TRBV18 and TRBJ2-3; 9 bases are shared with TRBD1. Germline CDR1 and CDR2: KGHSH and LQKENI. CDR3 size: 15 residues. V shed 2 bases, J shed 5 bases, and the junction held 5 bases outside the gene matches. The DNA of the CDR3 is TGTGCCAGCTCACCATCACAGGGGGCGGGAGATACGCAGTATTTT. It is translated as CASSPSQGAGDTQYF.

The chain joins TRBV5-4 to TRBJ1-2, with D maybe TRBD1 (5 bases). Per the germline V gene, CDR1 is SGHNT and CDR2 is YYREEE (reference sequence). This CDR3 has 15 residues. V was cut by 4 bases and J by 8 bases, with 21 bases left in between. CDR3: CASSAPGLLPGGYTF. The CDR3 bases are TGTGCCAGCAGCGCGCCGGGACTCCTGCCTGGGGGCTACACCTTC.

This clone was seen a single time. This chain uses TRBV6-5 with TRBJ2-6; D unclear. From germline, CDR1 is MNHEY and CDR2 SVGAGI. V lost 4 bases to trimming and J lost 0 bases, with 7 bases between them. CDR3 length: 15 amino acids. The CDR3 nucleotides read TGTGCCAGCAGTTCCCCATCCTCTGGGGCCAACGTCCTGACTTTC. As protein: CASSSPSSGANVLTF.

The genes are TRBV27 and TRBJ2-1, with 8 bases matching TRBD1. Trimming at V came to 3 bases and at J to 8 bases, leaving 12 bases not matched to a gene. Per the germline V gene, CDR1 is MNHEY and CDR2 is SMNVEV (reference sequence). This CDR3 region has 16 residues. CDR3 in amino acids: CASSFLGDRSRDEQFF. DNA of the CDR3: TGTGCCAGCAGTTTCTTAGGGGACAGGTCGCGCGATGAGCAGTTCTTC.

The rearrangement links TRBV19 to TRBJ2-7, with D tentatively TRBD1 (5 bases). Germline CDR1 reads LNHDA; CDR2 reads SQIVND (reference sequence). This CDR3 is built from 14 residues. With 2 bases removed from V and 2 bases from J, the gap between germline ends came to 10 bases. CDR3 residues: CASSIMAGTYEQYF. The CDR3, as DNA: TGTGCCAGTAGTATAATGGCAGGGACCTACGAGCAGTACTTC. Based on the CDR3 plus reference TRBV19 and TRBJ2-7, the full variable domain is DGGITQSPKYLFRKEGQNVTLSCEQNLNHDAMYWYRQDPGQGLRLIYYSQIVNDFQKGDIAEGYSVSREKKESFPLTVTSAQKNPTAFYLCASSIMAGTYEQYFGPGTRLTVT.

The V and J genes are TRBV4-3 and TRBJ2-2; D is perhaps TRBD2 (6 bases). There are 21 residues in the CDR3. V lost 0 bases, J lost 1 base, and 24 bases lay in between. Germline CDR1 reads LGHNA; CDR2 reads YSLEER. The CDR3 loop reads CASSQDGRRASSGGNTGELFF. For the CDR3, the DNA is TGCGCCAGCAGCCAAGATGGGAGGAGGGCCTCTTCCGGGGGGAACACCGGGGAGCTGTTTTTT.

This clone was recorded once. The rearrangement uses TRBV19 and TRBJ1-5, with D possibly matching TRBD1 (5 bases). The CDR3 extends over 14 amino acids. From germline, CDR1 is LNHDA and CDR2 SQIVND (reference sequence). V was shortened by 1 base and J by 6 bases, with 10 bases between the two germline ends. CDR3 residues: CASSIAGEGQPQHF. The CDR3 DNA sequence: TGTGCCAGTAGTATAGCGGGGGAGGGTCAGCCCCAGCATTTT.

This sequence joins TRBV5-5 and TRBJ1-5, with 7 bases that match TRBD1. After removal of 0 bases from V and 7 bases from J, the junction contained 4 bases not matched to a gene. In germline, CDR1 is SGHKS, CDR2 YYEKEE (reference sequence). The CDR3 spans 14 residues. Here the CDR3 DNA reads TGTGCCAGCAGCTTGGAGGGGGCCGGGCAGCCCCAGCATTTT. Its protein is CASSLEGAGQPQHF. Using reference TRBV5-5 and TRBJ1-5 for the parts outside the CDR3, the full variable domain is DAGVTQSPTHLIKTRGQQVTLRCSPISGHKSVSWYQQVLGQGPQFIFQYYEKEERGRGNFPDRFSARQFPNYSSELNVNALLLGDSALYLCASSLEGAGQPQHFGDGTRLSIL.

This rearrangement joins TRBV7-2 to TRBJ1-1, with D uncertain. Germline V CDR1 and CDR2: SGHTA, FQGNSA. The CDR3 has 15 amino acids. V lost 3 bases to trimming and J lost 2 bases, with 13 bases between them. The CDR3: CASSFFLQVNTEAFF. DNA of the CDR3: TGTGCCAGCAGCTTTTTCCTCCAGGTAAACACTGAAGCTTTCTTT.

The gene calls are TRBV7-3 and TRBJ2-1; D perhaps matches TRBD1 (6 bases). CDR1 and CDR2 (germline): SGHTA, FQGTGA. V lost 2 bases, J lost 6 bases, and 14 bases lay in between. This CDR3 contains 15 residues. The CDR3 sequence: CASSLAPGRGNEQFF. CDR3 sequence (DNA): TGTGCCAGCAGCTTAGCCCCGGGCAGGGGCAATGAGCAGTTCTTC.

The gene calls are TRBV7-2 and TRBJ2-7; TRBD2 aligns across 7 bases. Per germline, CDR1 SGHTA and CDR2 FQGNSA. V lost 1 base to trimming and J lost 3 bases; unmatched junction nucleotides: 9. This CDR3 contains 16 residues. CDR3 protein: CASSLGRTRGGYEQYF. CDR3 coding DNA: TGTGCCAGCAGCTTAGGGCGTACGCGCGGGGGCTACGAGCAGTACTTC.

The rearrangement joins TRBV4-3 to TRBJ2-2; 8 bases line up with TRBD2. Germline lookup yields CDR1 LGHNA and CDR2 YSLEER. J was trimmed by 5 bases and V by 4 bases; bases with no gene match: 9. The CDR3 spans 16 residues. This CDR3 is CASSLRGDRGTGELFF. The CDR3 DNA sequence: TGCGCCAGCAGCCTGCGGGGGGACCGCGGGACCGGGGAGCTGTTTTTT.

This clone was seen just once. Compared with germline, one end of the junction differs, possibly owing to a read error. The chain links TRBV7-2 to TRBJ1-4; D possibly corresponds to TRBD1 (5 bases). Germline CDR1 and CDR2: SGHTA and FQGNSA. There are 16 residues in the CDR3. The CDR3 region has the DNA TGTGCCAGCAGCTTAACGTCCCCTGGGGCTAATGGAAAACTGTTTTTT. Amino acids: CASSLTSPGANGKLFF. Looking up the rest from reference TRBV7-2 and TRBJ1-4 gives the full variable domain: GAGVSQSPSNKVTEKGKDVELRCDPISGHTALYWYRQSLGQGLEFLIYFQGNSAPDKSGLPSDRFSAERTGGSVSTLTIQRTQQEDSAVYLCASSLTSPGANGKLFFGSGTQLSVL.

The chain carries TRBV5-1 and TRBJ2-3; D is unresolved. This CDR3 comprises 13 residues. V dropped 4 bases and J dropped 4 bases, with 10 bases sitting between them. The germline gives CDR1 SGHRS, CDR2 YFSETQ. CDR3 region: CASSMGYADTQYF. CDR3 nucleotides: TGCGCCAGCAGCATGGGTTATGCAGATACGCAGTATTTT.

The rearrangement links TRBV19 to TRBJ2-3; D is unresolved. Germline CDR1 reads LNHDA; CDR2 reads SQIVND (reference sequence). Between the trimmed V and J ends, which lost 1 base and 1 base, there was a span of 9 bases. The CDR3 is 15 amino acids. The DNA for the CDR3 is TGTGCCAGTAGTATAGGGCGAGGCGGCACAGATACGCAGTATTTT. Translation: CASSIGRGGTDTQYF.

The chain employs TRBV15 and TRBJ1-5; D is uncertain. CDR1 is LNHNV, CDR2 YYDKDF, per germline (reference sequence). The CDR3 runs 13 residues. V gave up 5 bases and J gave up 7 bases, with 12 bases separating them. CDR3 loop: CATSLDLTQPQHF. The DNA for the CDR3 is TGTGCCACCAGCCTCGATCTAACGCAGCCCCAGCATTTT.

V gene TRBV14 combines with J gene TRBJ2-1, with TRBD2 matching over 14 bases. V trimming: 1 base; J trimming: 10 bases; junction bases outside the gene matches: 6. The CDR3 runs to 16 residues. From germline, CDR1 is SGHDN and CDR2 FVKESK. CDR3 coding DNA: TGTGCCAGCAGCCAAGCACAGGGACTAGCGGGGGTAGAGCAGTTCTTC. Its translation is CASSQAQGLAGVEQFF.

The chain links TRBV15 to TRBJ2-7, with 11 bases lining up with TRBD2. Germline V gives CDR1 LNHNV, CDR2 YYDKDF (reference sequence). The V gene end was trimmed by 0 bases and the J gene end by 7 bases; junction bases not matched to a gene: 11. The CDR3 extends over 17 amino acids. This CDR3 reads CATSRERLAGGGREQYF. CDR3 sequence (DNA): TGTGCCACCAGCAGAGAAAGGCTAGCGGGAGGAGGGAGGGAGCAGTACTTC.

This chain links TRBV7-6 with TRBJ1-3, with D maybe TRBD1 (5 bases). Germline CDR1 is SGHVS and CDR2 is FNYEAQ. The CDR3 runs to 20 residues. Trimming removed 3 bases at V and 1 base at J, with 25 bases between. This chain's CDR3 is CASSFSRTVGRGSSGNTIYF. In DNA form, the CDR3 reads TGTGCCAGCAGCTTTAGTAGGACGGTGGGTAGGGGAAGTTCTGGAAACACCATATATTTT.

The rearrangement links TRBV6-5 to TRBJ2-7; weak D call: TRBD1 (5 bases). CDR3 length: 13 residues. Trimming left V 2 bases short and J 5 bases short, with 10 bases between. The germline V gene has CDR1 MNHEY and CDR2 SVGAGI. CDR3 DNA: TGTGCCAGCAGTTACAGCAGGGTCCACGAGCAGTACTTC. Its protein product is CASSYSRVHEQYF.

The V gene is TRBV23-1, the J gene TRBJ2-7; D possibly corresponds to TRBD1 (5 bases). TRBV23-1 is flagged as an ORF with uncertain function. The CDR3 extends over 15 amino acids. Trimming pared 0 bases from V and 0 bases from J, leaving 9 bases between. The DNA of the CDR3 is TGCGCCAGCAGTCAATCGACAGCCGGCTCCTACGAGCAGTACTTC. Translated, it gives CASSQSTAGSYEQYF.

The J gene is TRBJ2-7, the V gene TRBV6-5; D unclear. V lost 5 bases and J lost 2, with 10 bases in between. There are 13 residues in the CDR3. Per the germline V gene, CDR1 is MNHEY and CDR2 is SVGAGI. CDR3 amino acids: CASSTVATYEQYF. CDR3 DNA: TGTGCCAGCAGTACAGTGGCAACCTACGAGCAGTACTTC.